The clone carrying this T cell receptor beta chain was seen more than once but under ten times. Methods used by the authors: The assay estimated nucleated cells by amplifying reference gene primers. The assay was immunoSEQ multiplex PCR, and TCRdb's table has in-frame clones only and misses some. That table furnishes V, J and clone size, whereas the DNA furnished D and trimming. The sample includes under 40,000 clones, roughly 91% of them seen just once. This sample was taken from a study of blood T cell repertoires in COVID-19. Study in general: COVID-19 samples, acute and convalescent, were from the United States, Italy and Spain. PBMCs, B-cell-depleted T cells, or T cells provided the cDNA or gDNA that made up the material.

V shed 0 bases and J 3 bases; nucleotides not matched to a gene: 2. CDR3 length equals 14 residues. The germline gives CDR1 SGHTA, CDR2 FQGNSA. This receptor was taken from a man aged 55 to 70 with active COVID-19. The chain has TRBV7-2 and TRBJ2-7; 7 bases match TRBD2. Material: peripheral blood. DNA of the CDR3: TGTGCCAGCAGCTTAGCGGGAGGGCGCTACGAGCAGTACTTC. This gives the protein CASSLAGGRYEQYF.